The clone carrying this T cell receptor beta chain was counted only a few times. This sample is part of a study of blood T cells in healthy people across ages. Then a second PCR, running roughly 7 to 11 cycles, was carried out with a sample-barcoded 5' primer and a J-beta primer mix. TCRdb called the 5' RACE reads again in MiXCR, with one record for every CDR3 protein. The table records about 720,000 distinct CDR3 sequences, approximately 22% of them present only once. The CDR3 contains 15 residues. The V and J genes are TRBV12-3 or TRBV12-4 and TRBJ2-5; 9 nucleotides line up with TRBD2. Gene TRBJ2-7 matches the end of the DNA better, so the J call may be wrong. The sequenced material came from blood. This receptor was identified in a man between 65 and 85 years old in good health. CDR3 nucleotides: TGTGCCAGCAGTACCTTGACTAGCGGCCCCTACGAGCAGTACTTC. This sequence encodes CASSTLTSGPYEQYF.